This T cell receptor (beta chain) stems from a study of cytomegalovirus exposure and HLA in healthy donors. Study context: Drawn from HLA-typed donors, some 80 million unique TCRs were held in an early data release.

This CDR3 contains 15 residues. Trimming shortened V by 4 bases and J by 6 bases, and 16 bases separated the two germline ends. The germline V gene has CDR1 SGDLS and CDR2 YYNGEE. PCR used 60 Vbeta primers and 13 Jbeta primers. The protocol was immunoSEQ multiplex PCR, while the TCRdb copy is restricted to in-frame clones and leaves out a portion. Among some 130,000 clones listed, around 73% were seen once. The sequence came from a middle-aged woman in good health and CMV-seronegative. The sample was PBMCs. The chain carries TRBV9 and TRBJ1-4, with D perhaps TRBD1 (5 bases). The CDR3 loop reads CASSLDGGLDEKLFF. The CDR3 nucleotides are TGTGCCAGCAGCCTAGACGGGGGACTAGATGAAAAACTGTTTTTT. The whole variable domain, filled in from reference TRBV9 and TRBJ1-4, reads DSGVTQTPKHLITATGQRVTLRCSPRSGDLSVYWYQQSLDQGLQFLIQYYNGEERAKGNILERFSAQQFPDLHSELNLSSLELGDSALYFCASSLDGGLDEKLFFGSGTQLSVL.